This is a list of T cell receptor beta chains from one sample in a study of cytomegalovirus exposure and HLA in healthy donors. Using immunoSEQ multiplex PCR, the repertoire was profiled, and TCRdb retains in-frame clones only, with some absent. The data hold about 190,000 clones, with over 65% observed a single time. Sequenced sample: PBMCs. The receptor set was obtained from a man between 18 and 35 years old in good health and CMV-seropositive. Each CDR3 is given with its conserved first and last residue. The D gene is left open where the match is weak. The size of a clone is reported for some rows only, either as once, few or many, or as a class for expanded clones.

.	TRBV19	.	TRBJ2-7	CASSQGMSYEQYF	TGTGCCAGTAGCCAGGGGATGTCCTACGAGCAGTACTTC
few	TRBV13	.	TRBJ2-5	CASSQTGEGEETQYF	TGTGCCAGCAGCCAAACTGGGGAGGGGGAAGAGACCCAGTACTTC
.	TRBV28	TRBD2	TRBJ2-7	CASSDTGTTWQYF	TGTGCCAGCAGTGATACTGGGACTACCTGGCAGTACTTC
.	TRBV4-3	.	TRBJ2-7	CASSQGGGYEQYF	TGCGCCAGCAGCCAAGGAGGGGGCTACGAGCAGTACTTC
.	TRBV13	TRBD1	TRBJ1-1	CASSTQSQGFEAFF	TGTGCCAGCAGCACCCAATCACAGGGGTTTGAAGCTTTCTTT
.	TRBV4-1	TRBD2	TRBJ2-2	CASSQGFSGTTGELFF	TGCGCCAGCAGCCAAGGTTTTAGCGGGACCACCGGGGAGCTGTTTTTT
few	TRBV28	.	TRBJ2-2	CASIGQPANTGELFF	TGTGCCAGCATCGGACAGCCCGCGAACACCGGGGAGCTGTTTTTT
.	TRBV7-2	.	TRBJ1-2	CASSAPGSHYGYTF	TGTGCCAGCAGCGCCCCAGGGTCCCACTATGGCTACACCTTC
.	TRBV29-1	TRBD1	TRBJ1-2	CSVVRQGSDGYTF	TGCAGCGTTGTGAGACAGGGATCTGATGGCTACACCTTC
.	TRBV29-1	.	TRBJ2-3	CSATSPPSDTQYF	TGCAGCGCTACTAGTCCACCCTCAGATACGCAGTATTTT
once	TRBV28	.	TRBJ2-1	CASTFGVSNEQFF	TGTGCCAGCACCTTCGGGGTGTCCAATGAGCAGTTCTTC
.	TRBV27	TRBD1	TRBJ2-1	CASIARQGSKNEQFF	TGTGCCAGCATAGCACGACAGGGGAGCAAGAATGAGCAGTTCTTC
.	TRBV7-3	.	TRBJ2-1	CASSLRGRNEQFF	TGTGCCAGCAGCTTACGGGGGAGAAATGAGCAGTTCTTC
.	TRBV7-2	TRBD2	TRBJ2-3	CASSSMGLGRADTQYF	TGTGCCAGCAGCTCTATGGGACTAGGTCGAGCAGATACGCAGTATTTT
.	TRBV5-1	TRBD2	TRBJ2-3	CASSSGLAGGTSTDTQYF	TGCGCCAGCAGCTCGGGACTAGCGGGAGGAACTAGCACAGATACGCAGTATTTT
.	TRBV9	.	TRBJ1-2	CASSAGETGANYGYTF	TGTGCCAGCAGCGCCGGGGAGACTGGAGCTAACTATGGCTACACCTTC
.	TRBV28	.	TRBJ2-7	CASSLGRRTRDLYEQYF	TGTGCCAGCAGTTTGGGCAGACGAACTAGGGATCTCTACGAGCAGTACTTC
.	TRBV30	.	TRBJ2-7	CAWTPTPPTVSSYEQYF	TGTGCCTGGACTCCCACCCCCCCGACAGTTAGCTCCTACGAGCAGTACTTC
.	TRBV28	TRBD1	TRBJ1-2	CASRTGWVGYTF	TGTGCCAGCAGGACAGGGTGGGTTGGCTACACCTTC
.	TRBV7-8	TRBD1	TRBJ1-2	CASRKATGGDGGYTF	TGTGCCAGCAGAAAAGCTACAGGGGGGGATGGTGGCTACACCTTC
.	TRBV28	TRBD2	TRBJ2-5	CASSTHRSGVLVEQYF	TGTGCCAGCAGTACACACCGTAGCGGGGTACTCGTGGAGCAGTACTTC
.	TRBV29-1	.	TRBJ2-5	CSVEGRGETQYF	TGCAGCGTTGAAGGACGGGGAGAGACCCAGTACTTC
.	TRBV27	TRBD2	TRBJ2-3	CASSFLSSGSRRDTQYF	TGTGCCAGCAGTTTCCTTTCTAGCGGGAGTAGGAGAGATACGCAGTATTTT
.	TRBV29-1	TRBD2	TRBJ2-1	CSARTSKPFF	TGCAGCGCCCGGACTAGCAAGCCGTTCTTC
few	TRBV4-3	.	TRBJ2-7	CASSQEEGTVYEQYF	TGCGCCAGCAGCCAAGAGGAGGGGACGGTTTACGAGCAGTACTTC
.	TRBV5-4	TRBD2	TRBJ2-7	CASSSLAGAVEQYF	TGTGCCAGCAGCTCGTTAGCGGGAGCGGTCGAGCAGTACTTC
.	TRBV4-2	.	TRBJ1-1	CASSQNRGTRTEAFF	TGTGCCAGCAGCCAGAATCGAGGGACACGCACTGAAGCTTTCTTT
.	TRBV5-6	.	TRBJ1-5	CASSHRLNNQPQHF	TGTGCCAGCAGCCACCGACTAAATAATCAGCCCCAGCATTTT
once	TRBV4-2	TRBD1	TRBJ1-4	CASSQVNRGLGGEKLFF	TGTGCCAGCAGCCAAGTTAACAGGGGCCTGGGAGGTGAAAAACTGTTTTTT
.	TRBV4-3	.	TRBJ1-1	CASSQDRVNTEAFF	TGCGCCAGCAGCCAGGACAGAGTAAACACTGAAGCTTTCTTT
.	TRBV28	TRBD2	TRBJ2-7	CASSLSGRSYEQYF	TGTGCCAGCAGTTTGAGCGGGAGGTCCTACGAGCAGTACTTC
.	TRBV5-4	.	TRBJ2-3	CASSLDLATAATDTQYF	TGTGCCAGCAGCTTGGATCTCGCGACAGCCGCCACAGATACGCAGTATTTT
.	TRBV7-3	.	TRBJ2-7	CASSLAAGANEQYF	TGTGCCAGCAGCTTAGCGGCAGGGGCGAACGAGCAGTACTTC
.	TRBV5-6	.	TRBJ1-5	CASSSQGFNQPQHF	TGTGCCAGCAGCTCACAGGGATTCAATCAGCCCCAGCATTTT
.	TRBV28	TRBD1	TRBJ2-6	CASSLSGQGFAGANVLTF	TGTGCCAGCAGTTTATCGGGACAGGGGTTTGCTGGGGCCAACGTCCTGACTTTC
.	TRBV7-2	.	TRBJ2-1	CASSQVVLGLHLYEQFF	TGTGCCAGCAGCCAGGTCGTTCTGGGACTTCACCTCTATGAGCAGTTCTTC
.	TRBV4-1	TRBD2	TRBJ2-7	CASSQDQAGGAYEQYF	TGCGCCAGCAGCCAAGATCAGGCGGGAGGCGCCTACGAGCAGTACTTC
few	TRBV6-5	.	TRBJ2-4	CASRAEGDIQYF	TGTGCCAGCAGGGCCGAGGGTGACATTCAGTACTTC
once	TRBV28	TRBD2	TRBJ2-1	CASSSPGGTSSYNEQFF	TGTGCCAGCAGTTCGCCGGGTGGGACTAGCTCCTACAATGAGCAGTTCTTC
.	TRBV28	TRBD1	TRBJ1-5	CASSLYRGAGNQPQHF	TGTGCCAGCAGTTTGTACAGGGGCGCGGGCAATCAGCCCCAGCATTTT
once	TRBV7-6	TRBD2	TRBJ2-3	CASSLVAGGDTQYF	TGTGCCAGCAGCTTAGTAGCGGGGGGAGATACGCAGTATTTT
.	TRBV27	TRBD2	TRBJ2-7	CASSSRGTSGRLYEQYF	TGTGCCAGCAGTTCTCGAGGGACTAGCGGGAGATTATACGAGCAGTACTTC
.	TRBV5-1	TRBD1	TRBJ1-1	CASSLGLTGVNTEAFF	TGCGCCAGCAGCTTGGGGTTGACAGGGGTGAACACTGAAGCTTTCTTT
.	TRBV28	.	TRBJ2-7	CATYSSRSYEQYF	TGTGCCACCTACTCGTCTCGTTCCTACGAGCAGTACTTC
.	TRBV12-5	TRBD2	TRBJ2-5	CASGPGTSGSAETQYF	TGTGCTAGTGGTCCCGGGACTAGCGGGAGTGCGGAGACCCAGTACTTC
.	TRBV28	TRBD2	TRBJ2-5	CASSSPLAGRETQYF	TGTGCCAGCAGTTCCCCTCTAGCGGGAAGGGAGACCCAGTACTTC
.	TRBV5-1	TRBD2	TRBJ2-3	CASSLAGLAASTDTQYF	TGCGCCAGCAGCTTGGCCGGACTAGCGGCTAGCACAGATACGCAGTATTTT
.	TRBV7-8	TRBD1	TRBJ2-7	CASSPGTDHYEQYF	TGTGCCAGCAGCCCGGGGACAGACCATTACGAGCAGTACTTC
.	TRBV5-6	.	TRBJ1-3	CASSLEGTPGNTIYF	TGTGCCAGCAGCTTGGAGGGGACACCTGGAAACACCATATATTTT
.	TRBV7-2	.	TRBJ2-7	CASSLDLGPYEQYF	TGTGCCAGCAGCTTAGACCTGGGCCCCTACGAGCAGTACTTC
.	TRBV4-2	.	TRBJ2-5	CASSRERGGQETQYF	TGTGCCAGCAGTAGGGAGAGGGGAGGACAAGAGACCCAGTACTTC
.	TRBV5-1	TRBD1	TRBJ2-1	CASSLAAGTGPNEQFF	TGCGCCAGCAGCTTGGCCGCCGGGACAGGCCCCAATGAGCAGTTCTTC